Listed here is a single T cell receptor beta chain. This specimen comes from a study of shared clonotypes between healthy human individuals. V was trimmed by 6 bases and J by 5 bases, leaving 13 bases between them. The CDR3 covers 13 residues. Germline CDR1 reads MNHEY; CDR2 reads SVGAGI. The assay was immunoSEQ multiplex PCR, and TCRdb's table has in-frame clones only and misses some. The sample has about 1.5 million clones, nearly 99% seen once. The chain couples TRBV6-5 to TRBJ1-2, with no clear D. This clonotype was sampled from a man aged 25-45 years in good health. Material: naive CD4+ T cells sorted from blood. The subset is: CD45RA+ positively selected. The CDR3 sequence is CASSVSGHYGYTF. The CDR3 region has the DNA TGTGCCAGCAGCGTTTCGGGTCATTATGGCTACACCTTC.